This T cell receptor beta chain emerged from a study of T cell repertoires in cytomegalovirus infection. Overall study context: Matching HLA type and CMV infection were both indicated by public TCR beta signatures. Whole-study findings and limits: CMV carriers having the relevant HLA were flagged by cumulative public TCR beta family frequency. Within the response measured ex vivo, HLA-C-restricted CMV-specific TCR beta clonotypes were dominant.

One entry per CDR3 protein results from TCRdb running MiXCR on the reads. The profile shows about 400,000 distinct CDR3 sequences, about a sixth of them singletons. The CDR3 is 15 amino acids. Germline assignment: CDR1 LGHNA and CDR2 YSLEER. J was trimmed by 0 bases and V by 4 bases; bases with no gene match: 5. The table lists this clonotype with many counts. The antigen is undetermined. Sequencing input: PBMCs. This TCR was recovered from a human donor in good health (CMV status not recorded). Some clones in this sample may be carry-over from other donors' samples. The chain recombines TRBV4-3 with TRBJ1-1; TRBD1 matches at 7 bases. Here the CDR3 DNA reads TGCGCCAGCAGCCGGACGGGACAGATGAACACTGAAGCTTTCTTT. It encodes CASSRTGQMNTEAFF.